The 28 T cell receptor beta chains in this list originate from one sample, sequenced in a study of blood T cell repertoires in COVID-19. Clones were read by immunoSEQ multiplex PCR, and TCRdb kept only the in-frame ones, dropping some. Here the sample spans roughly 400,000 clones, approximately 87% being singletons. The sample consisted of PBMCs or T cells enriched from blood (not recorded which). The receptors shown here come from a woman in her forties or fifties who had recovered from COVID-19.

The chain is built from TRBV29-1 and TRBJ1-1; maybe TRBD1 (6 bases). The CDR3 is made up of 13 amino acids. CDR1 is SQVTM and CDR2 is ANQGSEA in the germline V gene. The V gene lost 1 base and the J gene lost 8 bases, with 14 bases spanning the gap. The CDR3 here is CSVEVRGGEEAFF. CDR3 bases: TGCAGCGTTGAAGTGCGGGGGGGCGAGGAAGCTTTCTTT.

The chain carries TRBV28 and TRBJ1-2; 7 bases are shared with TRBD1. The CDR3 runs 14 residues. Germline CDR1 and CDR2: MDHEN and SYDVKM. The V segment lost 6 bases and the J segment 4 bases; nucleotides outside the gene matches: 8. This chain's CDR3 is CASRRGSGGYGYTF. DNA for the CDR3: TGTGCCAGCAGACGGGGTTCAGGGGGCTATGGCTACACCTTC.

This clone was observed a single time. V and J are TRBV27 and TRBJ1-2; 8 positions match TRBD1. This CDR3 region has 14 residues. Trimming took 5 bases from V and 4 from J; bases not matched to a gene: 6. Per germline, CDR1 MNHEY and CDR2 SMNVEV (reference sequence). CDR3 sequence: CASSPGQVAYGYTF. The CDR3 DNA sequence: TGTGCCAGCAGTCCGGGACAGGTCGCCTATGGCTACACCTTC.

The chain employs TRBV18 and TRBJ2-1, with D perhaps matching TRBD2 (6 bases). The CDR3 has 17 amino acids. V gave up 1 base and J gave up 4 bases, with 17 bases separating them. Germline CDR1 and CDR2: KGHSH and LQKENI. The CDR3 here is CASSPRRGSGEYNEQFF. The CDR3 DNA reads TGTGCCAGCTCACCACGGCGGGGCTCGGGGGAATACAATGAGCAGTTCTTC.

The CDR3 region has the DNA TGCGCCAGCAGCTTCTCCAGCGGGAGCTCCTACAATGAGCAGTTCTTC. Its translation: CASSFSSGSSYNEQFF. The gene calls are TRBV5-1 and TRBJ2-1; TRBD2 matches at 8 bases. The CDR3 sequence is 16 residues long. The germline V gene encodes CDR1 SGHRS and CDR2 YFSETQ. V shed 2 bases, J shed 0 bases, and the junction held 4 bases outside the gene matches.

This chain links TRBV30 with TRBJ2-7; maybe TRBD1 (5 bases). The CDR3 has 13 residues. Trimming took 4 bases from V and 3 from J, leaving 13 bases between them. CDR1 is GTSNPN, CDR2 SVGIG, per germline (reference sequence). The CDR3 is CAWTRQGIYEQYF. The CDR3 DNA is TGTGCCTGGACCAGGCAGGGAATCTACGAGCAGTACTTC. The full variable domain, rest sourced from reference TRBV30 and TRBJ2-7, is SQTIHQWPATLVQPVGSPLSLECTVEGTSNPNLYWYRQAAGRGLQLLFYSVGIGQISSEVPQNLSASRPQDRQFILSSKKLLLSDSGFYLCAWTRQGIYEQYFGPGTRLTVT.

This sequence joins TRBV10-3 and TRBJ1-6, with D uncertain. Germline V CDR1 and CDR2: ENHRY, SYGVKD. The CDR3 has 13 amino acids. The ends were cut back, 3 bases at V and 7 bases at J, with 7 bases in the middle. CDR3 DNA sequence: TGTGCCATCAGTGATGTCGGGAATTCACCCCTCCACTTT. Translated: CAISDVGNSPLHF.

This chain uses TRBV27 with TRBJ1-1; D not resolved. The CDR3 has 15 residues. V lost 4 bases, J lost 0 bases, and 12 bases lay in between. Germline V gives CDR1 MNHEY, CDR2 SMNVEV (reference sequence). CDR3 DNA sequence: TGTGCCAGCAGTTCCCGACAATTCATGAACACTGAAGCTTTCTTT. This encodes CASSSRQFMNTEAFF.

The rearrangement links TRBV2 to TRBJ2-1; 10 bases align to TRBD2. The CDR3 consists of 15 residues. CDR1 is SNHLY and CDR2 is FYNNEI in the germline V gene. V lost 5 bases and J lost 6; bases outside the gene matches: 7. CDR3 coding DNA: TGTGCCAGCAGTAGTAGCGGGGGGACTTTCAATGAGCAGTTCTTC. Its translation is CASSSSGGTFNEQFF.

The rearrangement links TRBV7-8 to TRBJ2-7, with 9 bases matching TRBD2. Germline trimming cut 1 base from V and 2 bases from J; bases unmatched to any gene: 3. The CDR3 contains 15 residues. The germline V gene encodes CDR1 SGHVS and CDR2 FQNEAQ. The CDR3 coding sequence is TGTGCCAGCAGCTTAGTTCCTAGCGGGGCCTACGAGCAGTACTTC. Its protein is CASSLVPSGAYEQYF.

The CDR3 is CASSLNRDREAFF. CDR3 nucleotide sequence: TGTGCCAGCAGCTTGAATCGGGACAGGGAAGCTTTCTTT. The V and J genes are TRBV5-6 and TRBJ1-1; TRBD1 aligns across 8 bases. The CDR3 length is 13 residues. Germline CDR1 is SGHDT and CDR2 is YYEEEE. The ends lost 1 base at V and 8 bases at J; junction bases unmatched: 4.

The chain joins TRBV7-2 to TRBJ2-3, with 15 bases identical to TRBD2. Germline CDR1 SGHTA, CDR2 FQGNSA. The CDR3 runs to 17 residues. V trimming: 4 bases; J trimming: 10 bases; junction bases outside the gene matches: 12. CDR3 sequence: CASSSTGTSGGLFPQYF. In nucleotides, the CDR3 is TGTGCCAGCAGCTCGACCGGGACTAGCGGGGGGCTCTTTCCGCAGTATTTT.

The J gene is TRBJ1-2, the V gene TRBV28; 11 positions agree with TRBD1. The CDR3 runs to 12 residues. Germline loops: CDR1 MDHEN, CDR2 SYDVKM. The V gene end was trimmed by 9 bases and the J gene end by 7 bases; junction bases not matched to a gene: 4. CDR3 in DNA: TGTGCCAGTGGGACAGGGGGTGGTGGCTACACCTTC. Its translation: CASGTGGGGYTF.

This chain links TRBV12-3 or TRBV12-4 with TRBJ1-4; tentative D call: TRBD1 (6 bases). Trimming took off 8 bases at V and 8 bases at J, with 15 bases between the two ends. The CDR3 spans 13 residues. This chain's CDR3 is CASVLGGQEKLFF. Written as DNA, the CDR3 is TGTGCCAGCGTCCTTGGCGGACAGGAAAAACTGTTTTTT.

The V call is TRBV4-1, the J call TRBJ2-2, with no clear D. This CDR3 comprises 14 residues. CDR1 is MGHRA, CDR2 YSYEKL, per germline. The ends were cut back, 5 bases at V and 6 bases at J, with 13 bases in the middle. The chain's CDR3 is CASSFQRFSGELFF. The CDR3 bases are TGCGCCAGCAGCTTTCAACGGTTTTCCGGGGAGCTGTTTTTT.

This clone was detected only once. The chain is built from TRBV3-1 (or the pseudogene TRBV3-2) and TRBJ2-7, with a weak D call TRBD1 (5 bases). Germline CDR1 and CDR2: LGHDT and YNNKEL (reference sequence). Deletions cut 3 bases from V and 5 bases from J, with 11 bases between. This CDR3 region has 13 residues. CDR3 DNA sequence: TGTGCCAGCAGCCAGAGCAGGGTCCACGAGCAGTACTTC. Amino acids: CASSQSRVHEQYF.

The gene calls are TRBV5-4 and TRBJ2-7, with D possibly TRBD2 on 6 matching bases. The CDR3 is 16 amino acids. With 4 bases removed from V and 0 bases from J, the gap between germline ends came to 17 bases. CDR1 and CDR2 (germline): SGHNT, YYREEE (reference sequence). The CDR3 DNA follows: TGTGCCAGCAGCCTGGATGGGGGAGGAAGCTCCTACGAGCAGTACTTC. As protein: CASSLDGGGSSYEQYF.

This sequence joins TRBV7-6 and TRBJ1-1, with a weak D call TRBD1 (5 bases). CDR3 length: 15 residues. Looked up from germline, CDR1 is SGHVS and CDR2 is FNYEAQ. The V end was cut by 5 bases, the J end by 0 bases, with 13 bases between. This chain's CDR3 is CASSQGADLNTEAFF. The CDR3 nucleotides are TGTGCCAGCAGCCAGGGCGCGGACCTGAACACTGAAGCTTTCTTT.

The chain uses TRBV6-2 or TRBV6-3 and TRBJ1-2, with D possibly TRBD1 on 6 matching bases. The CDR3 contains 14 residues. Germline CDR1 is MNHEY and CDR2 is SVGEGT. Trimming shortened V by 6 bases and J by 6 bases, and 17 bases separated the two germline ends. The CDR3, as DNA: TGTGCCAGCAGCTCTCTACAGGGAACGAATGGCTACACCTTC. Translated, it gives CASSSLQGTNGYTF.

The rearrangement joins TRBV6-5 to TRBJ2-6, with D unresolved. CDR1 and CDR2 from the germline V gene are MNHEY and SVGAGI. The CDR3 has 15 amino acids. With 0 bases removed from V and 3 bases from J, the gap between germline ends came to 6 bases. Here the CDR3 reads CASSYSLGGANVLTF. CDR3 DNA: TGTGCCAGCAGTTACTCCCTAGGTGGGGCCAACGTCCTGACTTTC.

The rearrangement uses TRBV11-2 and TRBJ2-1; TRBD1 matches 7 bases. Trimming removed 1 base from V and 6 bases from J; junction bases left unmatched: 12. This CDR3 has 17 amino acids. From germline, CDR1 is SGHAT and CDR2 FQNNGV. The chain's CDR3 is CASSLGRSGQLLNEQFF. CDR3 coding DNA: TGTGCCAGCAGCTTAGGTCGTTCGGGACAGCTCCTCAATGAGCAGTTCTTC.

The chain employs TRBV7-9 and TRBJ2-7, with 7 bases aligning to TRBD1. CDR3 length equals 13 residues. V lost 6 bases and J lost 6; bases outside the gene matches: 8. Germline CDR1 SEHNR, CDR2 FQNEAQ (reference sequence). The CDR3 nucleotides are TGTGCCAGCAGTCCTACAGGGGCCCTCGAGCAGTACTTC. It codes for CASSPTGALEQYF.

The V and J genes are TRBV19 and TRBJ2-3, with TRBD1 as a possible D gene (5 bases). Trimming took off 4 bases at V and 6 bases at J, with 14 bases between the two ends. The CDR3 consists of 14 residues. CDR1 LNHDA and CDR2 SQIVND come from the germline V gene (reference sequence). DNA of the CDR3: TGTGCCAGTAGTACTGGGGCCGTGGCGGATACGCAGTATTTT. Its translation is CASSTGAVADTQYF.

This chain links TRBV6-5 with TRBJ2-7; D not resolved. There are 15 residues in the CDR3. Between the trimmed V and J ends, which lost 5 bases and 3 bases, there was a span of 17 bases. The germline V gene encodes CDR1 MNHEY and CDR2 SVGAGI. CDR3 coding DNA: TGTGCCAGCAGTCCAAATCGACATTTTTACTACGAGCAGTACTTC. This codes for CASSPNRHFYYEQYF.

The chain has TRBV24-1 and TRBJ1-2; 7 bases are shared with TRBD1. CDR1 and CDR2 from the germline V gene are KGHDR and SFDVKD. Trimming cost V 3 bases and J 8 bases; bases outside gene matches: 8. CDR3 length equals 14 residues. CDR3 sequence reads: CATSDPATGPGYTF. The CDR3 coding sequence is TGTGCCACCAGTGATCCAGCGACAGGGCCAGGCTACACCTTC.

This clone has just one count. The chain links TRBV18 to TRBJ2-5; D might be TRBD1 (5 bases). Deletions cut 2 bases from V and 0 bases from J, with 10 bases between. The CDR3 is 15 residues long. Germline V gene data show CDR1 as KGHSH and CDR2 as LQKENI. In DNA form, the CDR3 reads TGTGCCAGCTCACCATTCCAGGGAAACCAAGAGACCCAGTACTTC. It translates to CASSPFQGNQETQYF.

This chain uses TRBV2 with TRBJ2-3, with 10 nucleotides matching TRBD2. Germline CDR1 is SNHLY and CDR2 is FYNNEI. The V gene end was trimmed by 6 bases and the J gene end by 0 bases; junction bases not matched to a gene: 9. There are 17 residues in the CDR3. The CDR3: CASRARTSGSSTDTQYF. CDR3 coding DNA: TGTGCCAGCAGAGCCCGGACTAGCGGCTCTAGCACAGATACGCAGTATTTT.

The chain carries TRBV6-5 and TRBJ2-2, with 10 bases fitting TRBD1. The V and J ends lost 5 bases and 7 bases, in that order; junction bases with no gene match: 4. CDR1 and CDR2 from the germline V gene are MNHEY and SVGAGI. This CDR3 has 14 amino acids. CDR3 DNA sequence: TGTGCCAGCAGTAAGACAGGGGGCTACGGGGAGCTGTTTTTT. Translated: CASSKTGGYGELFF.